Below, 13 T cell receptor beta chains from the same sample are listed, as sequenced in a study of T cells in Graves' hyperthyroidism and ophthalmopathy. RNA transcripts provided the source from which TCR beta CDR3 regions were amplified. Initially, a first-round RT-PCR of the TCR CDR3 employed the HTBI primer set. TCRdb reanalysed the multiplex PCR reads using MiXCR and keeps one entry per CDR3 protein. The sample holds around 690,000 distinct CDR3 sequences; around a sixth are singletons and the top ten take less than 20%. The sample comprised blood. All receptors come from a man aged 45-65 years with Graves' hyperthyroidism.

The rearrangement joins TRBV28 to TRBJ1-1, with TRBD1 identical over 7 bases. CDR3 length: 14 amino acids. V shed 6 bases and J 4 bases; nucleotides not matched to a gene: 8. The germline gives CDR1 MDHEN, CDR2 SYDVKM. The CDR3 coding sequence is TGTGCCAGCAGACCCCCCAGGGGGGGCACTGAAGCTTTCTTT. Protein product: CASRPPRGGTEAFF.

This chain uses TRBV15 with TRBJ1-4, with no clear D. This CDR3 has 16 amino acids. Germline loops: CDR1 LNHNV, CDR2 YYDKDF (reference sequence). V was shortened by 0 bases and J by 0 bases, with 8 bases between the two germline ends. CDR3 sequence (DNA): TGTGCCACCAGCAGAGATCGCACAGCAACTAATGAAAAACTGTTTTTT. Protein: CATSRDRTATNEKLFF.

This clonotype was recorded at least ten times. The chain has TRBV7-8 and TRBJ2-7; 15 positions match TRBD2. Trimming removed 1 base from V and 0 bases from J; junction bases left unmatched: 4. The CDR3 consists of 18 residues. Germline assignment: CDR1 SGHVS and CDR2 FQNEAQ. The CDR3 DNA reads TGTGCCAGCAGCTTAGTTCGGACTAGCGGGGGGGACTCCTACGAGCAGTACTTC. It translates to CASSLVRTSGGDSYEQYF. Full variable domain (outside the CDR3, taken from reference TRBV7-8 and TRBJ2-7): GAGVSQSPRYKVAKRGQDVALRCDPISGHVSLFWYQQALGQGPEFLTYFQNEAQLDKSGLPSDRFFAERPEGSVSTLKIQRTQQEDSAVYLCASSLVRTSGGDSYEQYFGPGTRLTVT.

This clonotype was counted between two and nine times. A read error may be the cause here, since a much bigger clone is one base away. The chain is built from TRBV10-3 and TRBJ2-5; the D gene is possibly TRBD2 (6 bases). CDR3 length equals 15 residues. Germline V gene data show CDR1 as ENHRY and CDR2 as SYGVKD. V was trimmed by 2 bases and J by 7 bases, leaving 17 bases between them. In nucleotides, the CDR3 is TGTGCCATCAGTGAGAACGGAGGGAGTATGGGGACCCAGTACTTC. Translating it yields CAISENGGSMGTQYF.

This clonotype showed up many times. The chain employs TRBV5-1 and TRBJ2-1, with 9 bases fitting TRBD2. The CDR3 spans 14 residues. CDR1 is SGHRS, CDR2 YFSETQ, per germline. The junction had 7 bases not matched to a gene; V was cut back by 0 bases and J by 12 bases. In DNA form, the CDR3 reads TGCGCCAGCAGCTTGGGACTAGCGGCCGTTGGGCAGTTCTTC. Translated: CASSLGLAAVGQFF. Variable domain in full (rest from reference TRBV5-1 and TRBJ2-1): KAGVTQTPRYLIKTRGQQVTLSCSPISGHRSVSWYQQTPGQGLQFLFEYFSETQRNKGNFPGRFSGRQFSNSRSEMNVSTLELGDSALYLCASSLGLAAVGQFFGPGTRLTVL.

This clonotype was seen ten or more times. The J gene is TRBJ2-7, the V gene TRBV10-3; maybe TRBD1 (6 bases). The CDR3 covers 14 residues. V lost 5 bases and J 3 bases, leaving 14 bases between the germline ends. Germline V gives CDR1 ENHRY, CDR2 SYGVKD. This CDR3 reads CAISRQVESYEQYF. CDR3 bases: TGTGCCATCAGTCGACAGGTTGAAAGCTACGAGCAGTACTTC.

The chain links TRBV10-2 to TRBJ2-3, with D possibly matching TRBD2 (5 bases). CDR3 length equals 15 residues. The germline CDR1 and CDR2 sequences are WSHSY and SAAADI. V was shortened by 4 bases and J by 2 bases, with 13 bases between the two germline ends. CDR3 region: CASSGRTGYTDTQYF. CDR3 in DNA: TGCGCCAGCAGTGGGAGGACTGGTTACACAGATACGCAGTATTTT.

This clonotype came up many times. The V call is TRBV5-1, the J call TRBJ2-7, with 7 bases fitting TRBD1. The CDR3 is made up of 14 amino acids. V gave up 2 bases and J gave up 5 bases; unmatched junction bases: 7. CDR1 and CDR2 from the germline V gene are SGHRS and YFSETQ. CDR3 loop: CASSLERGRNEQYF. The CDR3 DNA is TGCGCCAGCAGCTTAGAAAGGGGGCGGAACGAGCAGTACTTC.

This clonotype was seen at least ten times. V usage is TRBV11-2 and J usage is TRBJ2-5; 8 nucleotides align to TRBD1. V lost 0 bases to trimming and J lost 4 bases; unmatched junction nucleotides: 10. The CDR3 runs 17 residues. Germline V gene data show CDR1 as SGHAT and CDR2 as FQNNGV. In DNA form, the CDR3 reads TGTGCCAGCAGCTTAGACTCGACCCAGGGGGCAAGAGAGACCCAGTACTTC. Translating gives CASSLDSTQGARETQYF.

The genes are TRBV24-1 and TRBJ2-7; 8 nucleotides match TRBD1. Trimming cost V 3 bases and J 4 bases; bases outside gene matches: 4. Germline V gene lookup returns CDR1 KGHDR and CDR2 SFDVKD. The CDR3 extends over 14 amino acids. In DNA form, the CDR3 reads TGTGCCACCAGTGATGCAGGGGGCCGTTACGAGCAGTACTTC. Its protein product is CATSDAGGRYEQYF.

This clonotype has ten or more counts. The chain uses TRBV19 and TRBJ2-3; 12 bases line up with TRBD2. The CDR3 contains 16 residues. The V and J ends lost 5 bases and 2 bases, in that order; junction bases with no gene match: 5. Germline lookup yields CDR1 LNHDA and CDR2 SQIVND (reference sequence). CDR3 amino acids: CASSELAGGFTDTQYF. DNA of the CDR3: TGTGCCAGTAGTGAACTAGCGGGAGGCTTCACAGATACGCAGTATTTT.

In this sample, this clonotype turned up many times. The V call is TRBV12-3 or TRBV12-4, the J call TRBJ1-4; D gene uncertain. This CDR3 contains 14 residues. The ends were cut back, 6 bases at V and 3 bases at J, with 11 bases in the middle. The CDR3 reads CASSHGGPNEKLFF. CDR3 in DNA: TGTGCCAGCAGCCACGGCGGCCCTAATGAAAAACTGTTTTTT.

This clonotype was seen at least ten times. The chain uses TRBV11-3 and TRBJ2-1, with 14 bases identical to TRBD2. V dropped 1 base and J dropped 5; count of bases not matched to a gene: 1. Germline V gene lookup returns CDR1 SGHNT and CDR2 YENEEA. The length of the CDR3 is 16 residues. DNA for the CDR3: TGTGCCAGCAGCTTAGGGACTAGCGGGAGGAACAATGAGCAGTTCTTC. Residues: CASSLGTSGRNNEQFF.